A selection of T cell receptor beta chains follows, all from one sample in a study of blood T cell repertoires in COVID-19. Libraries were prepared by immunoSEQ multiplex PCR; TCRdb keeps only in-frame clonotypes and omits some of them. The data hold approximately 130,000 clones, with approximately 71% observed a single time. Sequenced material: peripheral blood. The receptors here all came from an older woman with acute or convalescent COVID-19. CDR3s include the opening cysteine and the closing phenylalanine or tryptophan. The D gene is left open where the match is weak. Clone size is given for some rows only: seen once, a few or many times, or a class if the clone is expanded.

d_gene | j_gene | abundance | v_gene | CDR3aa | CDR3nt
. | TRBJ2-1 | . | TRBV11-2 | CASSLNPDSNYNEQFF | TGTGCCAGCAGCCTAAACCCGGACAGTAACTACAATGAGCAGTTCTTC
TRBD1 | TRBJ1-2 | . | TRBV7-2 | CASSLDRGLHGYTF | TGTGCCAGCAGCTTAGACAGGGGGTTACATGGCTACACCTTC
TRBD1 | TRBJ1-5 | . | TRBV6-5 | CASTYGQGNQPQHF | TGTGCCAGCACTTACGGACAGGGCAATCAGCCCCAGCATTTT
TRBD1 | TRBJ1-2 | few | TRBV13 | CASSSDRGRGNYGYTF | TGTGCCAGCAGCTCGGACAGGGGGCGGGGTAACTATGGCTACACCTTC
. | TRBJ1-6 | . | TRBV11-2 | CASSLDPSYNSPLHF | TGTGCCAGCAGCTTAGATCCGAGCTATAATTCACCCCTCCACTTT
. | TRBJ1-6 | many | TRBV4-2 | CASSQDPPGGSAYNSPLHF | TGTGCCAGCAGCCAAGATCCCCCGGGGGGTAGCGCCTATAATTCACCCCTCCACTTT
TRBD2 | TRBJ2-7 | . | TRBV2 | CASSEVSGTLYEQYF | TGTGCCAGCAGTGAAGTTAGCGGGACCCTCTACGAGCAGTACTTC
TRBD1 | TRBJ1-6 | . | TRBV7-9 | CASSYPPGQAANSPLHF | TGTGCCAGCAGCTATCCCCCGGGACAGGCAGCCAATTCACCCCTCCACTTT
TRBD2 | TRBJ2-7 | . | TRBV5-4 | CASSRASGGTYEQYF | TGTGCCAGCAGCCGGGCCAGCGGGGGAACCTACGAGCAGTACTTC
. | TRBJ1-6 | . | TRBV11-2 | CASSLDLSVNSPLHF | TGTGCCAGCAGCTTAGATCTATCGGTTAATTCACCCCTCCACTTT
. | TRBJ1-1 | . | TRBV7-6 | CASSSEGTPNTEAFF | TGTGCCAGCAGCTCCGAGGGGACACCTAACACTGAAGCTTTCTTT
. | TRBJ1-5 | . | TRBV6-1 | CASSEGGSQPQHF | TGTGCCAGCAGTGAGGGGGGTAGTCAGCCCCAGCATTTT
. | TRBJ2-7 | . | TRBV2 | CASSPVTYEQYF | TGTGCCAGCTCCCCAGTCACCTACGAGCAGTACTTC
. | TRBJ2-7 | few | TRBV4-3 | CASSRTQGYEQYF | TGCGCCAGCAGCCGTACACAGGGCTACGAGCAGTACTTC
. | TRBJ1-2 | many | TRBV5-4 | CASSRTDDYGYTF | TGTGCCAGCAGCCGGACAGATGACTATGGCTACACCTTC